The entry below gives a single T cell receptor (beta chain) sequence along with its context. With 4 bases clipped from V and 9 bases from J, the junction kept 7 bases outside the gene matches. The CDR3 has 13 amino acids. CDR1 is SGHDT, CDR2 YYEEEE, per germline. This entry is derived from a study of T cell changes during pregnancy in multiple sclerosis. The method was immunoSEQ multiplex PCR; TCRdb's version includes in-frame clones alone and lacks a portion of them. The table includes fewer than 90,000 clones, 85% to 95% detected once. The clonotype was recovered from a female donor in good health, enrolled as a control in a pregnancy study. This chain uses TRBV5-6 with TRBJ1-5; TRBD1 aligns across 7 bases. The starting material was peripheral blood, obtained after pregnancy. CDR3 sequence: CASSLQQGSPQHF. DNA of the CDR3: TGTGCCAGCAGCCTCCAACAGGGGTCGCCCCAGCATTTT.